Below are 25 T cell receptor beta chains sequenced from a single sample in a study of blood T cell repertoires in COVID-19. TCRdb's table, derived via immunoSEQ multiplex PCR, lists solely in-frame clones and lacks some. The top ten hold about 1.3% of the sample, which has some 200,000 clones, around 85% seen once. Material: PBMCs or T cells enriched from blood (not recorded which). Every receptor here comes from a middle-aged woman with acute COVID-19.

This clone has just a few counts. The chain carries TRBV3-1 (or the pseudogene TRBV3-2) and TRBJ2-2; possible D gene TRBD2, 6 bases. V lost 6 bases and J lost 1, with 9 bases in between. This CDR3 has 14 residues. Per the germline V gene, CDR1 is LGHDT and CDR2 is YNNKEL (reference sequence). CDR3 sequence: CASSRRENTGELFF. The CDR3 bases are TGTGCCAGCAGTCGGAGGGAGAACACCGGGGAGCTGTTTTTT.

The V call is TRBV28, the J call TRBJ2-7; D uncertain. The CDR3 extends over 16 amino acids. The V end lost 2 bases, the J end lost 9 bases, and 23 bases lay between the germline ends. CDR1 MDHEN and CDR2 SYDVKM come from the germline V gene. As DNA, the CDR3 is TGTGCCAGCAGTTTACGCCCTGGGCAGGTTCATGTTGGGCAGTACTTC. Amino acid sequence: CASSLRPGQVHVGQYF.

The chain employs TRBV5-1 and TRBJ1-1; a weak D match, TRBD1 (5 bases). Germline values: CDR1 SGHRS, CDR2 YFSETQ. This CDR3 has 14 amino acids. V lost 6 bases, J lost 3 bases, and 15 bases lay in between. The CDR3 spells CASTSQGLDTEAFF. CDR3 coding DNA: TGCGCCAGCACCTCTCAGGGCCTTGACACTGAAGCTTTCTTT.

This chain connects TRBV7-2 to TRBJ2-1; a weak D match, TRBD2 (7 bases). The germline V and J ends were trimmed by 5 bases and 2 bases, with 13 bases remaining between them. Germline loops: CDR1 SGHTA, CDR2 FQGNSA. This CDR3 is built from 15 residues. The CDR3: CASSPVGGPYNEQFF. The CDR3 DNA follows: TGTGCCAGCAGCCCTGTGGGGGGGCCCTACAATGAGCAGTTCTTC.

This clone was counted a few times. The chain joins TRBV27 to TRBJ2-1; the match to TRBD2 covers 9 bases. This CDR3 has 17 amino acids. In germline, CDR1 is MNHEY, CDR2 SMNVEV (reference sequence). Losses at the gene ends were 0 bases for V and 5 bases for J; bases not matched to a gene: 8. In DNA, the CDR3 is TGTGCCAGCAGTTTATCGATTGAAGCGGGAGGACACAATGAGCAGTTCTTC. It specifies CASSLSIEAGGHNEQFF.

The rearrangement links TRBV27 to TRBJ2-5, with 7 positions matching TRBD1. Germline CDR1 reads MNHEY; CDR2 reads SMNVEV (reference sequence). The junction had 11 bases not matched to a gene; V was cut back by 6 bases and J by 4 bases. The CDR3 loop spans 15 amino acids. The CDR3 coding sequence is TGTGCCAGCAGACTGACAGGGTTTGGGGGAGAGACCCAGTACTTC. It translates to CASRLTGFGGETQYF.

The chain uses TRBV6-5 and TRBJ1-4, with D uncertain. V shed 3 bases and J shed 2 bases, with 13 bases lying between them. Germline CDR1 and CDR2: MNHEY and SVGAGI. The CDR3 sequence is 16 residues long. The CDR3 sequence: CASSYKYRVTNEKLFF. DNA of the CDR3: TGTGCCAGCAGTTATAAATATCGGGTTACTAATGAAAAACTGTTTTTT.

The V call is TRBV5-1, the J call TRBJ2-3; D perhaps matches TRBD2 (7 bases). Germline V lookup: CDR1 SGHRS, CDR2 YFSETQ. V was cut by 4 bases and J by 9 bases, with 27 bases left in between. The CDR3 length is 17 residues. The CDR3 loop reads CASSLGGRGASEGTQYF. CDR3 nucleotides: TGCGCCAGCAGCCTGGGGGGCCGGGGGGCCTCCGAAGGGACGCAGTATTTT.

This clone was counted a single time. The chain employs TRBV3-1 (or the pseudogene TRBV3-2) and TRBJ1-6; TRBD1 is a possible D gene (5 bases). Deletions cut 0 bases from V and 10 bases from J, with 16 bases between. The CDR3 totals 16 residues. Germline lookup yields CDR1 LGHDT and CDR2 YNNKEL (reference sequence). CDR3 bases: TGTGCCAGCAGCCAAGATAGTGGCGGGGGACGCTCACCCCTCCACTTT. Translated, it gives CASSQDSGGGRSPLHF.

The chain joins TRBV28 to TRBJ1-3; the match to TRBD1 covers 8 bases. Per germline, CDR1 MDHEN and CDR2 SYDVKM. The CDR3 extends over 15 amino acids. The trim removed 5 bases at V and 4 bases at J, leaving 7 bases unmatched. The CDR3 nucleotides are TGTGCCAGCAGTCCTTACAGGGGGACCGGAAACACCATATATTTT. Residues: CASSPYRGTGNTIYF. The full variable domain, its missing parts supplied by reference TRBV28 and TRBJ1-3, is DVKVTQSSRYLVKRTGEKVFLECVQDMDHENMFWYRQDPGLGLRLIYFSYDVKMKEKGDIPEGYSVSREKKERFSLILESASTNQTSMYLCASSPYRGTGNTIYFGEGSWLTVV.

This chain joins TRBV5-4 and TRBJ2-1; tentative D call: TRBD2 (6 bases). This CDR3 has 16 amino acids. Trimming removed 3 bases from V and 1 base from J, with 14 bases in between. The germline CDR1 and CDR2 sequences are SGHNT and YYREEE (reference sequence). CDR3 protein: CASSWGGVRSYNEQFF. CDR3 nucleotides: TGTGCCAGCAGCTGGGGAGGAGTCAGATCCTACAATGAGCAGTTCTTC.

The chain joins TRBV2 to TRBJ2-5; a possible D gene is TRBD1 (5 bases). The germline gives CDR1 SNHLY, CDR2 FYNNEI. V gave up 5 bases and J gave up 2 bases, with 15 bases separating them. The CDR3 is made up of 15 amino acids. Written as DNA, the CDR3 is TGTGCCAGCAGTTTTCAAGGGGTTCAGCAAGAGACCCAGTACTTC. The encoded protein is CASSFQGVQQETQYF.

This clone has just one count. The genes are TRBV3-1 (or the pseudogene TRBV3-2) and TRBJ1-3, with D perhaps matching TRBD1 (5 bases). The CDR3 loop spans 15 amino acids. Germline V gives CDR1 LGHDT, CDR2 YNNKEL (reference sequence). The V end was cut by 1 base, the J end by 1 base, with 8 bases between. The CDR3, as DNA: TGTGCCAGCAGCCAAGTTCAGGGTTCTGGAAACACCATATATTTT. As protein: CASSQVQGSGNTIYF.

This clone was detected only once. V gene TRBV20-1 combines with J gene TRBJ2-1; TRBD2 matches 12 bases. Germline CDR1 reads DFQATT; CDR2 reads SNEGSKA (reference sequence). The V segment lost 3 bases and the J segment 9 bases; nucleotides outside the gene matches: 9. The CDR3 covers 15 residues. The CDR3 region is CSASAFLAGGTEQFF. CDR3 nucleotides: TGCAGTGCTAGTGCTTTCCTAGCGGGAGGGACTGAGCAGTTCTTC.

The chain links TRBV7-2 to TRBJ2-3; TRBD2 matches 11 bases. Looked up from germline, CDR1 is SGHTA and CDR2 is FQGNSA. The V gene end was trimmed by 7 bases and the J gene end by 5 bases; junction bases not matched to a gene: 8. This CDR3 is built from 15 residues. The CDR3 DNA follows: TGTGCCAGCACCCCATCCGGACTAGCGGGAGATACGCAGTATTTT. Its translation is CASTPSGLAGDTQYF.

The V call is TRBV4-2, the J call TRBJ1-2, with 10 bases matching TRBD1. The CDR3 extends over 15 amino acids. In germline, CDR1 is LGHNA, CDR2 YNFKEQ. The trim removed 4 bases at V and 6 bases at J, leaving 8 bases unmatched. CDR3 DNA sequence: TGTGCCAGCAGCCGTGGGGACAGGGGAGTCGATGGCTACACCTTC. Translated, it gives CASSRGDRGVDGYTF.

This sequence joins TRBV2 and TRBJ1-1; D is uncertain. CDR3 size: 13 residues. Germline CDR1 is SNHLY and CDR2 is FYNNEI. Trimming removed 7 bases at V and 10 bases at J, with 19 bases between. CDR3 sequence reads: CASNTERTLRAFF. The CDR3 nucleotides are TGTGCCAGCAATACAGAGAGAACACTGAGAGCTTTCTTT.

The chain links TRBV9 to TRBJ2-7, with 9 bases matching TRBD1. Per the germline V gene, CDR1 is SGDLS and CDR2 is YYNGEE. V lost 3 bases to trimming and J lost 5 bases; unmatched junction nucleotides: 6. This CDR3 is 14 amino acids long. CDR3 region: CASSAFTGGDEQYF. CDR3 DNA sequence: TGTGCCAGCAGCGCCTTTACAGGGGGCGACGAGCAGTACTTC.

The rearrangement links TRBV4-2 to TRBJ1-6; D call uncertain. Germline loops: CDR1 LGHNA, CDR2 YNFKEQ. This CDR3 is built from 14 residues. Trimming took off 3 bases at V and 7 bases at J, with 10 bases between the two ends. The CDR3, as DNA: TGTGCCAGCAGCCAGCCCGGCGGAAATTCACCCCTCCACTTT. This translates into CASSQPGGNSPLHF.

A single count supports this clone. This sequence joins TRBV5-6 and TRBJ1-2; D is unclear. The CDR3 runs to 14 residues. V lost 0 bases, J lost 2 bases, and 8 bases lay in between. Germline CDR1 reads SGHDT; CDR2 reads YYEEEE. The CDR3 reads CASSLAVKNYGYTF. The CDR3 coding sequence is TGTGCCAGCAGCTTGGCGGTCAAAAACTATGGCTACACCTTC.

The V gene is TRBV5-6, the J gene TRBJ2-3; TRBD1 might be the D (5 bases). CDR3 length: 15 residues. Trimming removed 1 base at V and 6 bases at J, with 15 bases between. Germline V gene data show CDR1 as SGHDT and CDR2 as YYEEEE. Here the CDR3 reads CASSLRAGLGDTQYF. Written as DNA, the CDR3 is TGTGCCAGCAGCTTGCGGGCAGGGCTCGGGGATACGCAGTATTTT. The complete variable domain, with remaining parts taken from reference TRBV5-6 and TRBJ2-3, reads DAGVTQSPTHLIKTRGQQVTLRCSPKSGHDTVSWYQQALGQGPQFIFQYYEEEERQRGNFPDRFSGHQFPNYSSELNVNALLLGDSALYLCASSLRAGLGDTQYFGPGTRLTVL.

Points on this clone: The sample carries other DNA sequences with the same CDR3. The chain has TRBV18 and TRBJ1-4; D is unclear. The CDR3 is 12 residues long. Trimming shortened V by 6 bases and J by 7 bases, and 9 bases separated the two germline ends. Germline-derived CDR1 and CDR2 are KGHSH and LQKENI. CDR3 sequence: CASSPASEKLFF. CDR3 bases: TGTGCCAGCTCGCCTGCGAGTGAAAAACTGTTTTTT. Supplemented by reference TRBV18 and TRBJ1-4, the full variable domain reads NAGVMQNPRHLVRRRGQEARLRCSPMKGHSHVYWYRQLPEEGLKFMVYLQKENIIDESGMPKERFSAEFPKEGPSILRIQQVVRGDSAAYFCASSPASEKLFFGSGTQLSVL.

The chain has TRBV5-1 and TRBJ2-2; maybe TRBD2 (5 bases). This CDR3 contains 14 residues. The V end was cut by 0 bases, the J end by 6 bases, with 9 bases between. CDR1 and CDR2 from the germline V gene are SGHRS and YFSETQ. CDR3 loop: CASSLGPGAGELFF. CDR3 DNA sequence: TGCGCCAGCAGCTTGGGACCCGGGGCCGGGGAGCTGTTTTTT.

V and J are TRBV28 and TRBJ1-5, with D possibly being TRBD1 (5 bases). This CDR3 contains 14 residues. The ends were cut back, 5 bases at V and 9 bases at J, with 17 bases in the middle. Germline CDR1 and CDR2: MDHEN and SYDVKM. CDR3 amino acids: CASSPPRVRGPQHF. DNA of the CDR3: TGTGCCAGCAGTCCGCCCCGGGTAAGGGGGCCCCAGCATTTT. Complete variable domain (other parts from reference TRBV28 and TRBJ1-5): DVKVTQSSRYLVKRTGEKVFLECVQDMDHENMFWYRQDPGLGLRLIYFSYDVKMKEKGDIPEGYSVSREKKERFSLILESASTNQTSMYLCASSPPRVRGPQHFGDGTRLSIL.

This chain uses TRBV7-8 with TRBJ1-2; tentative D call: TRBD1 (6 bases). V was trimmed by 5 bases and J by 2 bases, leaving 12 bases between them. The CDR3 contains 14 residues. CDR1 is SGHVS, CDR2 FQNEAQ, per germline. The CDR3: CASSTNRVNYGYTF. The DNA for the CDR3 is TGTGCCAGCAGCACGAACAGGGTAAACTATGGCTACACCTTC.